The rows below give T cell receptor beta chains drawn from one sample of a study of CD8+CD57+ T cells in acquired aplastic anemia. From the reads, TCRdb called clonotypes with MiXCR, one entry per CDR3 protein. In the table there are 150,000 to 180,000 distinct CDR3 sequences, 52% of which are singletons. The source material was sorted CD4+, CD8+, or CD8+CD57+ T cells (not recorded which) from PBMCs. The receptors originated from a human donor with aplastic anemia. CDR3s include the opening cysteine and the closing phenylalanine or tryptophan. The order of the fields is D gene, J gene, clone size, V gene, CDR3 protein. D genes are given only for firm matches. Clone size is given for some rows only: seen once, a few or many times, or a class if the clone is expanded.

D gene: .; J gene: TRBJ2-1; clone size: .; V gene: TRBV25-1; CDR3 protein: CASRGGGVSYNEQFF
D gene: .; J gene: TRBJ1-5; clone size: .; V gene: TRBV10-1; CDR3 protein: CATRAWRVGCNQPQHF
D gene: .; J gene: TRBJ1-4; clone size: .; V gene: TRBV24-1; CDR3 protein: CATHPATNEKLFF
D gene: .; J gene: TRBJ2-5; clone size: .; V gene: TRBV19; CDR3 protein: CASSMAREETQYF
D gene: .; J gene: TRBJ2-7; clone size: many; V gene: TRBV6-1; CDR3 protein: CASSPSREQYF
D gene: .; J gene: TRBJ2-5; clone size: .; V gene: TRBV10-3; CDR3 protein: CAISESRYRLQETQYF
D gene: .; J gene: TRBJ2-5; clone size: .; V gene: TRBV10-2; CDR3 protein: CASLEGRGSGAQYF
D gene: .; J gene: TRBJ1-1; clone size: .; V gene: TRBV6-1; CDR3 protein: CASSPEGGGAFF
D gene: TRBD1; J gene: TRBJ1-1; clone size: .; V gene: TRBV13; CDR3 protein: CASSLDQGGTTEAFF
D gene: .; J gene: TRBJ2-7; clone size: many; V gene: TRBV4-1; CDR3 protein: CASSQEVAARPHEQYF
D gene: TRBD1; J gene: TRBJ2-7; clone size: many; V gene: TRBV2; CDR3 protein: CASSEEGFMDRGNEQYF
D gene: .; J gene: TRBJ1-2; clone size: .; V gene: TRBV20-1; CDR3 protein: CSAYRGERGYGYTF
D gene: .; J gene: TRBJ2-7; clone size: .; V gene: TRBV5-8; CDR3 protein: CASSSDSLSYEQYF
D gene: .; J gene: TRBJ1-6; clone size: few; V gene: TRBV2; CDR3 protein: CASKGDYNSPLHF
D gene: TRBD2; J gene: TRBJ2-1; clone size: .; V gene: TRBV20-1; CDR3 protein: CSAERERSYNEQFF
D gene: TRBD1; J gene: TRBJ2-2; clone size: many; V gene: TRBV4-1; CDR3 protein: CASSLDRGNTGELFF
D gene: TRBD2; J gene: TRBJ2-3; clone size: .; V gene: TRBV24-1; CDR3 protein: CATSDSRGGYADTQYF
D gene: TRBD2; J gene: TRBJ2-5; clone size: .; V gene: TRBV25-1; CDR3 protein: CASSEPGGLEETQYF
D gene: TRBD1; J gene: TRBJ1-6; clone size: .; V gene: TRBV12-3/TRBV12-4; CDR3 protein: CASSRTGAHNSPLHF
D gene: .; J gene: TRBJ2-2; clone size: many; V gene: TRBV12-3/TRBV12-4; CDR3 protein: CASYSAGELFF
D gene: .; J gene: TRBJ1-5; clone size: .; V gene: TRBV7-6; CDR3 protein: CASSLGQVGQPQHF
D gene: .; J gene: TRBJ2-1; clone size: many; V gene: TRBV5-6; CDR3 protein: CASSLRGRGDNEQFF
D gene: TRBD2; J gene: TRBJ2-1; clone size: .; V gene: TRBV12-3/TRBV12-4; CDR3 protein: CTSSPGREEQSF
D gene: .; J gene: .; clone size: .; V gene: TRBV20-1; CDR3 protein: CSAPSRGQAGETQYF
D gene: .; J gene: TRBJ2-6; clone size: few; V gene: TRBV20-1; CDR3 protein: CSALLRADLTF
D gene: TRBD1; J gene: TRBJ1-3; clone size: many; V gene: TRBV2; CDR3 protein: CASSEVGGQLHSGNTIYF
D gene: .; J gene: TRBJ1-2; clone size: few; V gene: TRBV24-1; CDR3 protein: CATSDPDPAGGYGYTF
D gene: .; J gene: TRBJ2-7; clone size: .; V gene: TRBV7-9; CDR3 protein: CASSLGRETIHEQYF
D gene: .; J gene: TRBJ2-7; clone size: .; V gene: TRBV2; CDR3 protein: CASNAGHEQYF
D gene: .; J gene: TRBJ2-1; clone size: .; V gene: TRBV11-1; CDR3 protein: CASTLADEQFF
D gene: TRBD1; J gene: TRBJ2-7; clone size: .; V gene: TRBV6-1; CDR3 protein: CASSMTGVGEQYF
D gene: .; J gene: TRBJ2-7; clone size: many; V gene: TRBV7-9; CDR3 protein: CASSLLDYEQYF
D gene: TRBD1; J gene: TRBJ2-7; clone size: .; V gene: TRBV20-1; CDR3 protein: CSFGTGGSEQYF
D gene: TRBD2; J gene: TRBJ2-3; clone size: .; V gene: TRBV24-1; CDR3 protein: CATSDSLAGGRDTQYF
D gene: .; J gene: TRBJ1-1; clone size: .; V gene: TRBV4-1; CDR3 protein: CASSGVRGANTEAFF
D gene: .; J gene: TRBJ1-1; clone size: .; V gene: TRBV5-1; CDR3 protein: CASSLEGGGAFF
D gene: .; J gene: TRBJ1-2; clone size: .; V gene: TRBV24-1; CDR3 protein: CATQRGTGDYGYTF
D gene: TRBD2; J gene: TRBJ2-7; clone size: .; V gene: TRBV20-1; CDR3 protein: CSARLAGYEQYF
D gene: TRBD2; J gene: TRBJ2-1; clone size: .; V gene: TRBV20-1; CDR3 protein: CSASGTSGIRFF
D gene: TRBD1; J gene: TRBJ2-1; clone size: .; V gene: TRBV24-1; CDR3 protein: CATSDPRDRGGYGEQFF
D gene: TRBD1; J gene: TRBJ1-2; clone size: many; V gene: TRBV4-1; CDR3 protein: CASSQGTGGGYGYTF
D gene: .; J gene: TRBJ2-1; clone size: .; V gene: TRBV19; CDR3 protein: CASSFGFNEQFF
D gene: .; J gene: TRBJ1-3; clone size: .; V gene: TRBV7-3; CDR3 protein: CASSLRTGNTIYF
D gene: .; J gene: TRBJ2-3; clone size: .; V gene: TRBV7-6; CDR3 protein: CASSLSAPSDTQYF
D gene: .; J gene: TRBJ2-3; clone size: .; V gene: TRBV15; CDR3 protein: CATSRDPVVADSTDTQYF
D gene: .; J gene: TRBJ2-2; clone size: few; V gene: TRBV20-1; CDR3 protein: CSAGRGFDTGELFF
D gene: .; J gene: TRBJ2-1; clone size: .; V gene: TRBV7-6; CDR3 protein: CASSATSSNEQFF
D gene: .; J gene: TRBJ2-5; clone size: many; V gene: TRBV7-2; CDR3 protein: CASSFQGFWGETQYF
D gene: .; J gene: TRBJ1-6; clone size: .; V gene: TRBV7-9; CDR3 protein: CASSLGGGDNSPLHF
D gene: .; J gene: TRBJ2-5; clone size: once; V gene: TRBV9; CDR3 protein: CASSFPGLLVVETQYF